Following are 12 T cell receptor beta chains from one sample sequenced in a study of OX40 agonist ivuxolimab in advanced cancers. The repertoire was sequenced with immunoSEQ multiplex PCR; TCRdb's copy has only in-frame clones and lacks some. The sample lists 95,000 or so clones, 90% to 95% seen once, with 0.45% to 0.6% in the top ten. The input for sequencing was CD4+ or CD8+ T cells sorted from blood, taken in a trial of the OX40 agonist ivuxolimab. These TCRs come from an adult with an advanced solid tumor such as melanoma, head and neck, liver or kidney cancer.

The chain carries TRBV7-9 and TRBJ2-7; weak D call: TRBD1 (6 bases). CDR3 length equals 16 residues. Trimming pared 0 bases from V and 4 bases from J, leaving 16 bases between. Germline lookup yields CDR1 SEHNR and CDR2 FQNEAQ (reference sequence). DNA for the CDR3: TGTGCCAGCAGCTTAGCCCGATGGGGCAGGGGTTACGAGCAGTACTTC. Translation: CASSLARWGRGYEQYF.

The V call is TRBV18, the J call TRBJ1-2; tentative D call: TRBD1 (5 bases). Germline assignment: CDR1 KGHSH and CDR2 LQKENI. The CDR3 covers 16 residues. V was shortened by 4 bases and J by 7 bases, with 22 bases between the two germline ends. CDR3 residues: CASSLGQGPSVIGYTF. In nucleotides, the CDR3 is TGTGCCAGCTCACTGGGTCAGGGTCCGTCCGTCATTGGCTACACCTTC. The variable domain in full, completed from reference TRBV18 and TRBJ1-2, reads NAGVMQNPRHLVRRRGQEARLRCSPMKGHSHVYWYRQLPEEGLKFMVYLQKENIIDESGMPKERFSAEFPKEGPSILRIQQVVRGDSAAYFCASSLGQGPSVIGYTFGSGTRLTVV.

This chain uses TRBV5-1 with TRBJ2-7; 8 nucleotides agree with TRBD1. V trimming: 2 bases; J trimming: 1 base; junction bases outside the gene matches: 5. This CDR3 contains 15 residues. The germline gives CDR1 SGHRS, CDR2 YFSETQ. The CDR3 coding sequence is TGCGCCAGCAGCTTCGCCGGGACAGGATCCTACGAGCAGTACTTC. It codes for CASSFAGTGSYEQYF.

The chain carries TRBV4-1 and TRBJ2-4, with 7 bases matching TRBD1. The CDR3 spans 19 residues. Trimming at V came to 0 bases and at J to 4 bases, leaving 15 bases not matched to a gene. CDR1 is MGHRA and CDR2 is YSYEKL in the germline V gene. This CDR3 reads CASSQEDPGAGGRKNIQYF. The CDR3 DNA follows: TGCGCCAGCAGCCAAGAGGATCCTGGGGCAGGGGGAAGAAAAAACATTCAGTACTTC.

This clone was observed a single time. V gene TRBV5-1 combines with J gene TRBJ2-5; TRBD1 matches at 9 bases. Germline CDR1 and CDR2: SGHRS and YFSETQ. This CDR3 has 17 amino acids. V dropped 2 bases and J dropped 4; count of bases not matched to a gene: 12. In nucleotides, the CDR3 is TGCGCCAGCAGCTTCACCCCTCCACAGGGGGCAACAGAGACCCAGTACTTC. Translated, it gives CASSFTPPQGATETQYF. Together with reference TRBV5-1 and TRBJ2-5, the CDR3 gives the full variable domain: KAGVTQTPRYLIKTRGQQVTLSCSPISGHRSVSWYQQTPGQGLQFLFEYFSETQRNKGNFPGRFSGRQFSNSRSEMNVSTLELGDSALYLCASSFTPPQGATETQYFGPGTRLLVL.

The CDR3 region has the DNA TGTGCCAGCAGCTTAGAGGAGCGGGCCAAAAACATTCAGTACTTC. Its protein is CASSLEERAKNIQYF. The J gene is TRBJ2-4, the V gene TRBV11-1, with D perhaps matching TRBD2 (5 bases). Germline loops: CDR1 SGHAT, CDR2 FQDESV (reference sequence). The CDR3 consists of 15 residues. V was pared by 1 base and J by 1 base, with 8 bases between.

This chain connects TRBV5-1 to TRBJ2-1; 7 positions agree with TRBD1. The length of the CDR3 is 15 residues. V gave up 4 bases and J gave up 3 bases; unmatched junction bases: 7. The germline gives CDR1 SGHRS, CDR2 YFSETQ. The CDR3 nucleotides are TGCGCCAGCAGCAGGACCGGGACAGACTACAATGAGCAGTTCTTC. It specifies CASSRTGTDYNEQFF. Full variable domain (remainder filled in from reference TRBV5-1 and TRBJ2-1): KAGVTQTPRYLIKTRGQQVTLSCSPISGHRSVSWYQQTPGQGLQFLFEYFSETQRNKGNFPGRFSGRQFSNSRSEMNVSTLELGDSALYLCASSRTGTDYNEQFFGPGTRLTVL.

The V and J genes are TRBV19 and TRBJ2-3; 8 bases fit TRBD2. Germline V gene sequence: CDR1 LNHDA, CDR2 SQIVND (reference sequence). V shed 7 bases and J 6 bases; nucleotides not matched to a gene: 6. The CDR3 is 13 amino acids. The CDR3 region is CASTSGGLDTQYF. CDR3 nucleotide sequence: TGTGCCAGTACCAGCGGGGGTTTGGATACGCAGTATTTT.

The chain carries TRBV5-4 and TRBJ2-1, with 13 bases matching TRBD2. The CDR3 has 16 residues. Germline V gives CDR1 SGHNT, CDR2 YYREEE (reference sequence). Trimming at V came to 3 bases and at J to 4 bases, leaving 4 bases not matched to a gene. CDR3 DNA sequence: TGTGCCAGCAGCTCGGGACTAGCGGGAAAGTACAATGAGCAGTTCTTC. Its protein product is CASSSGLAGKYNEQFF.

The V gene is TRBV19, the J gene TRBJ1-5; 9 bases align to TRBD1. The CDR3 loop spans 17 amino acids. Germline CDR1 LNHDA, CDR2 SQIVND (reference sequence). J lost 3 bases, V lost 5 bases, and 11 bases had no gene match. For the CDR3, the DNA is TGTGCCAGTAGTTATACAGGGGGCGGAAGGAACAATCAGCCCCAGCATTTT. Amino acid sequence: CASSYTGGGRNNQPQHF.

V usage is TRBV7-9 and J usage is TRBJ2-5; D possibly corresponds to TRBD2 (7 bases). The germline gives CDR1 SEHNR, CDR2 FQNEAQ (reference sequence). This CDR3 region has 17 residues. Trimming took off 5 bases at V and 3 bases at J, with 22 bases between the two ends. CDR3 region: CASSLTAGEGGEETQYF. In DNA form, the CDR3 reads TGTGCCAGCAGCCTCACGGCCGGAGAGGGGGGGGAAGAGACCCAGTACTTC.

In DNA form, the CDR3 reads TGTGCCAGCTCACCACCGTCGGACTACGAGCAGTACTTC. It codes for CASSPPSDYEQYF. The rearrangement joins TRBV18 to TRBJ2-7; no definite D call. Deletions cut 0 bases from V and 3 bases from J, with 6 bases between. The germline gives CDR1 KGHSH, CDR2 LQKENI. The CDR3 is made up of 13 amino acids.